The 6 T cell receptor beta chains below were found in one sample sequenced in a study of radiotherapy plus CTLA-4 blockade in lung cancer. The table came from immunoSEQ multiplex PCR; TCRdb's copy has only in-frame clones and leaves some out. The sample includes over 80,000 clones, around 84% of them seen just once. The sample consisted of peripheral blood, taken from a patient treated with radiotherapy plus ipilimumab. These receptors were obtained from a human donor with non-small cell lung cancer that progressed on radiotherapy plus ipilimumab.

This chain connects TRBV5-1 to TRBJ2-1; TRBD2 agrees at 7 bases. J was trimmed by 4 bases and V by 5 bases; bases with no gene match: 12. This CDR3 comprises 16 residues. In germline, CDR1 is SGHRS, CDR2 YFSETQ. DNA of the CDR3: TGCGCCAGCAGTGAAATGGGGGGGACCCCTTACAATGAGCAGTTCTTC. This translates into CASSEMGGTPYNEQFF.

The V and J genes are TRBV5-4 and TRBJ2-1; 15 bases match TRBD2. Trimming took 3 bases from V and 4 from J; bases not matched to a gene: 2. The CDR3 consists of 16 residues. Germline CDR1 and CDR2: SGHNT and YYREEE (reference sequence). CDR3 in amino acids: CASSSGLAGGYNEQFF. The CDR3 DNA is TGTGCCAGCAGCTCAGGACTAGCGGGGGGGTACAATGAGCAGTTCTTC. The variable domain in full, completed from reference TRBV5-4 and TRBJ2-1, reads ETGVTQSPTHLIKTRGQQVTLRCSSQSGHNTVSWYQQALGQGPQFIFQYYREEENGRGNFPPRFSGLQFPNYSSELNVNALELDDSALYLCASSSGLAGGYNEQFFGPGTRLTVL.

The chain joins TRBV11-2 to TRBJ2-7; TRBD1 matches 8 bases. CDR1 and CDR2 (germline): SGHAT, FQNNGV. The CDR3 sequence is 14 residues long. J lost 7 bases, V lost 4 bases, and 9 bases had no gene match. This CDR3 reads CASSSLIQGVEQYF. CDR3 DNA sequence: TGTGCCAGCAGCTCCTTAATACAGGGGGTTGAGCAGTACTTC.

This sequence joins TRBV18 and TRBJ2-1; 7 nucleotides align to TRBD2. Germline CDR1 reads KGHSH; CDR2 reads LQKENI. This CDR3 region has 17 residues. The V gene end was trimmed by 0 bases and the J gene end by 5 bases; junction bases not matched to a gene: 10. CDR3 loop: CASSPPGGSQKDNEQFF. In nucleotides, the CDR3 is TGTGCCAGCTCACCACCGGGCGGGAGCCAAAAAGACAATGAGCAGTTCTTC.

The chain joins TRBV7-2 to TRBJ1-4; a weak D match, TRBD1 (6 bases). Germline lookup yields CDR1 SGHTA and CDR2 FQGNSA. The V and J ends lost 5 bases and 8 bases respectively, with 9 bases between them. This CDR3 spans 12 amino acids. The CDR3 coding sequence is TGTGCCAGCAGCGAAGACAGGGAAAAACTGTTTTTT. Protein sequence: CASSEDREKLFF.

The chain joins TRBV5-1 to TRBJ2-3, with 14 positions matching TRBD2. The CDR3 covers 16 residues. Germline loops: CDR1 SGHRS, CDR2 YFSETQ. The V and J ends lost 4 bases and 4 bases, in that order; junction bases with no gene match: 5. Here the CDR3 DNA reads TGCGCCAGCAGCGCGACTAGCGGGGGGGTCGCAGATACGCAGTATTTT. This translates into CASSATSGGVADTQYF.